This T cell receptor beta chain was recorded in a study of blood T cell repertoires in COVID-19. Study at large: Spain, Italy and the United States supplied samples that represented acute and convalescent COVID-19. Nucleic acid was either cDNA or gDNA, and it came from T cells, B-cell-depleted T cells, or PBMCs.

Per the original data handling: For nucleated cells, counts were estimated from reference gene primer amplification. TCRdb keeps only in-frame clones here, not all; method: immunoSEQ multiplex PCR. That table supplies the V and J calls and clone size; D and trimming were determined from the DNA. Of 20,000 to 25,000 clones in the sample, roughly 75% were seen once. Germline CDR1 is MNHNS and CDR2 is SASEGT. The CDR3 contains 15 residues. Trimming shortened V by 3 bases and J by 1 base, and 13 bases separated the two germline ends. This clonotype originated in a man aged 60-69 years with active COVID-19. The chain couples TRBV6-1 to TRBJ2-7; D is unresolved. The sample was peripheral blood. The CDR3 protein is CASSDTFIGSYEQYF. The CDR3 coding sequence is TGTGCCAGCAGTGATACGTTTATCGGGTCCTACGAGCAGTACTTC.